The clone carrying this TCR beta chain showed up just a few times. Antigen: not known. This specimen comes from a study of T cells in Graves' hyperthyroidism and ophthalmopathy. V lost 4 bases and J lost 7, with 18 bases in between. CDR3 size: 15 residues. Germline values: CDR1 SGHRS, CDR2 YFSETQ. What was amplified from RNA transcripts were TCR beta CDR3 regions. The study used the HTBI primer set for a first-round RT-PCR of the TCR CDR3. TCRdb reanalysed the multiplex PCR reads using MiXCR and keeps one entry per CDR3 protein. The sample contains over 700,000 distinct CDR3 sequences, 18% of which appear only once. Broader study findings: Most thyroid-expanded clonotypes above 0.001 were also found in blood.

The origin of this receptor is a woman aged 45 to 65 with Graves' hyperthyroidism that later progressed to Graves' ophthalmopathy. The sample comprised blood. This sequence joins TRBV5-1 and TRBJ1-5, with D uncertain. The CDR3 DNA is TGCGCCAGCAGCATTCGGTCGGGAGAAGGGCAGCCCCAGCATTTT. As protein: CASSIRSGEGQPQHF. The variable domain in full, completed from reference TRBV5-1 and TRBJ1-5, reads KAGVTQTPRYLIKTRGQQVTLSCSPISGHRSVSWYQQTPGQGLQFLFEYFSETQRNKGNFPGRFSGRQFSNSRSEMNVSTLELGDSALYLCASSIRSGEGQPQHFGDGTRLSIL.